Listed below are T cell receptor beta chains from one sample, sequenced in a study of cytomegalovirus exposure and HLA in healthy donors. Generated by immunoSEQ multiplex PCR, the TCRdb table keeps only in-frame clones and is missing some. The sample holds 120,000 or so clones; less than 80% are singletons and the top ten take 3% to 3.5%. Sample: PBMCs. Receptor source: a woman in her fifties or sixties in good health and CMV-seronegative. Each CDR3 is given with its conserved first and last residue. The order of the fields is J gene, D gene, CDR3 length, clone size, V gene, CDR3 protein, CDR3 DNA. D genes are given only for firm matches. A row's size may be missing; if present it is once, few, many or a size class.

J: TRBJ2-5
D: .
length: 14
size: .
V: TRBV28
CDR3: CASSGGVSQETQYF
DNA: TGTGCCAGCAGCGGAGGGGTTAGTCAAGAGACCCAGTACTTC

J: TRBJ2-1
D: TRBD2
length: 15
size: .
V: TRBV13
CDR3: CASSGTSGISYAQFF
DNA: TGTGCCAGCAGCGGGACTAGCGGGATTTCGTATGCGCAGTTCTTC

J: TRBJ2-7
D: .
length: 16
size: .
V: TRBV29-1
CDR3: CSVEDRRAGVPYEQYF
DNA: TGCAGCGTTGAAGATCGTAGGGCAGGGGTGCCCTACGAGCAGTACTTC

J: TRBJ2-2
D: .
length: 15
size: once
V: TRBV5-5
CDR3: CASSFSIVGSGELFF
DNA: TGTGCCAGCAGCTTTAGTATAGTTGGTTCCGGGGAGCTGTTTTTT

J: TRBJ1-2
D: TRBD1
length: 14
size: few
V: TRBV6-5
CDR3: CASRTGTGADGYTF
DNA: TGTGCCAGCAGGACCGGGACAGGGGCTGATGGCTACACCTTC

J: TRBJ1-1
D: .
length: 14
size: few
V: TRBV4-3
CDR3: CASSQVGGGTEAFF
DNA: TGCGCCAGCAGCCAAGTGGGGGGGGGCACTGAAGCTTTCTTT

J: TRBJ2-7
D: TRBD1
length: 16
size: .
V: TRBV27
CDR3: CASSRNAGQGVDEQYF
DNA: TGTGCCAGCAGCCGAAATGCGGGACAGGGTGTAGACGAGCAGTACTTC

J: TRBJ2-1
D: TRBD2
length: 18
size: .
V: TRBV15
CDR3: CATSREIFRAGLGNEQFF
DNA: TGTGCCACCAGCAGGGAGATATTTAGAGCGGGATTAGGCAATGAGCAGTTCTTC

J: TRBJ2-7
D: TRBD1
length: 15
size: .
V: TRBV27
CDR3: CASSLSDRGVYEQYF
DNA: TGTGCCAGCAGTTTATCGGACAGGGGTGTTTACGAGCAGTACTTC

J: TRBJ2-6
D: TRBD2
length: 19
size: .
V: TRBV15
CDR3: CATSRAFSGARSGANVLTF
DNA: TGTGCCACCAGCAGGGCTTTTAGCGGGGCTCGCTCTGGGGCCAACGTCCTGACTTTC

J: TRBJ1-1
D: .
length: 12
size: once
V: TRBV7-9
CDR3: CASSQGFAEAFF
DNA: TGTGCCAGCAGCCAGGGTTTCGCTGAAGCTTTCTTT

J: TRBJ2-7
D: .
length: 13
size: once
V: TRBV10-3
CDR3: CAISGGMSYEQYF
DNA: TGTGCCATCAGTGGCGGGATGTCCTACGAGCAGTACTTC

J: TRBJ2-1
D: TRBD2
length: 16
size: once
V: TRBV7-2
CDR3: CASRGLAGVSYNEQFF
DNA: TGTGCCAGCCGGGGACTAGCGGGGGTATCCTACAATGAGCAGTTCTTC

J: TRBJ2-7
D: TRBD1
length: 15
size: .
V: TRBV4-1
CDR3: CASSQGTGAIYEQYF
DNA: TGCGCCAGCAGCCAAGGGACAGGGGCAATCTACGAGCAGTACTTC

J: TRBJ2-3
D: TRBD2
length: 22
size: .
V: TRBV28
CDR3: CASSFVFRPPGTSDPEGDTQYF
DNA: TGTGCCAGCAGTTTCGTCTTTAGGCCACCCGGGACTAGCGACCCAGAGGGTGATACGCAGTATTTT

J: TRBJ2-3
D: .
length: 14
size: .
V: TRBV21-1
CDR3: CASSKRAGGDTQYF
DNA: TGTGCCAGCAGCAAAAGAGCGGGAGGGGATACGCAGTATTTT

J: TRBJ2-7
D: .
length: 14
size: few
V: TRBV19
CDR3: CASSINSGAYEQYF
DNA: TGTGCCAGTAGCATTAATTCGGGAGCCTACGAGCAGTACTTC

J: TRBJ1-2
D: TRBD1
length: 14
size: once
V: TRBV2
CDR3: CASSDPPGQGSYTF
DNA: TGTGCCAGCAGTGACCCACCGGGACAGGGTTCCTACACCTTC

J: TRBJ1-5
D: .
length: 13
size: .
V: TRBV18
CDR3: CASSSGDFQPQHF
DNA: TGTGCCAGCTCATCAGGGGATTTTCAGCCCCAGCATTTT

J: TRBJ1-4
D: .
length: 14
size: once
V: TRBV5-1
CDR3: CASSLQATNEKLFF
DNA: TGCGCCAGCAGCTTACAGGCAACTAATGAAAAACTGTTTTTT

J: TRBJ2-1
D: .
length: 15
size: .
V: TRBV4-3
CDR3: CASSHDRLYYNEQFF
DNA: TGCGCCAGCAGCCATGACAGACTGTACTACAATGAGCAGTTCTTC

J: TRBJ2-7
D: .
length: 11
size: .
V: TRBV7-2
CDR3: CASSFLDEQYF
DNA: TGTGCCAGCAGCTTCTTAGACGAGCAGTACTTC

J: TRBJ1-5
D: TRBD1
length: 14
size: .
V: TRBV6-1
CDR3: CASGQGGGNQPQHF
DNA: TGTGCCAGCGGACAGGGAGGCGGCAATCAGCCCCAGCATTTT